A selection of T cell receptor beta chains follows, all from one sample in a study of blood T cell repertoires in COVID-19. Sequencing was performed with immunoSEQ multiplex PCR; in TCRdb, only in-frame clones are kept and a portion is missing. The sample includes approximately 170,000 clones, 84% of them seen just once. Sequencing was done on a sample of PBMCs or T cells enriched from blood (not recorded which). These receptors were taken from a woman in her forties or fifties who had recovered from COVID-19. Each CDR3 is given with its conserved first and last residue. A D gene is named only where the DNA matches it firmly. The size of a clone is reported for some rows only, either as once, few or many, or as a class for expanded clones.

NA	TRBV9	NA	TRBJ2-1	CASSVVGTGEQFF	TGTGCCAGCAGCGTAGTAGGAACGGGTGAGCAGTTCTTC
NA	TRBV3-1/TRBV3-2	NA	TRBJ2-7	CASSQELQAYEQYF	TGTGCCAGCAGCCAGGAACTTCAGGCCTACGAGCAGTACTTC
NA	TRBV12-3/TRBV12-4	NA	TRBJ2-7	CASSLRQSLEQYF	TGTGCCAGCAGTTTGAGGCAGTCCCTCGAGCAGTACTTC
NA	TRBV29-1	NA	TRBJ2-1	CSVEDGQYYNEQFF	TGCAGCGTTGAAGATGGACAGTACTACAATGAGCAGTTCTTC
NA	TRBV5-1	NA	TRBJ1-2	CASSLRESNYGYTF	TGCGCCAGCAGCTTAAGGGAGTCTAACTATGGCTACACCTTC
NA	TRBV6-2/TRBV6-3	TRBD1	TRBJ1-2	CASSWDRTSGSGYTF	TGTGCCAGCAGTTGGGACAGGACGTCCGGTAGTGGCTACACCTTC
few	TRBV11-3	TRBD1	TRBJ2-5	CASSLGDRGAETQYF	TGTGCCAGCAGCTTGGGGGACAGGGGGGCAGAGACCCAGTACTTC
NA	TRBV3-1/TRBV3-2	NA	TRBJ2-2	CASSQVPGRANTGELFF	TGTGCCAGCAGCCAAGTCCCAGGGCGAGCGAACACCGGGGAGCTGTTTTTT
NA	TRBV7-8	NA	TRBJ2-6	CASIVSGANVLTF	TGTGCCAGCATTGTATCTGGGGCCAACGTCCTGACTTTC
NA	TRBV7-8	TRBD2	TRBJ2-1	CASSPGLAGGSEQFF	TGTGCCAGCAGCCCCGGACTAGCGGGAGGGTCTGAGCAGTTCTTC
NA	TRBV9	TRBD1	TRBJ2-2	CASSGPQGANTGELFF	TGTGCCAGCAGCGGCCCTCAGGGGGCGAACACCGGGGAGCTGTTTTTT
NA	TRBV19	TRBD1	TRBJ1-2	CATADPPTGPYGYTF	TGTGCCACCGCCGACCCCCCGACAGGGCCATATGGCTACACCTTC
NA	TRBV7-9	TRBD1	TRBJ1-2	CASSLAGGVGYTF	TGTGCCAGCAGCTTGGCAGGGGGAGTAGGCTACACCTTC
once	TRBV7-9	NA	TRBJ2-3	CASSPRGERTTDTQYF	TGTGCCAGCAGCCCGCGGGGAGAGAGAACCACAGATACGCAGTATTTT
NA	TRBV18	NA	TRBJ2-3	CASSTGVTTDTQYF	TGTGCCAGCTCAACGGGGGTCACCACAGATACGCAGTATTTT
NA	TRBV19	NA	TRBJ1-5	CASSIRAGSNQPQHF	TGTGCCAGTAGTATAAGGGCAGGGTCTAATCAGCCCCAGCATTTT
NA	TRBV7-2	TRBD1	TRBJ2-5	CASSLGRDSKGETQYF	TGTGCCAGCAGCTTAGGCAGGGACAGTAAGGGGGAGACCCAGTACTTC
NA	TRBV28	NA	TRBJ1-3	CASSLVRGTGNTIYF	TGTGCCAGCAGTTTAGTCCGGGGTACTGGAAACACCATATATTTT
NA	TRBV28	NA	TRBJ1-5	CASRLTGTQAGQPQHF	TGTGCCAGCAGGCTTACCGGGACACAGGCGGGTCAGCCCCAGCATTTT
NA	TRBV5-4	NA	TRBJ2-1	CASSPEQASNEQFF	TGTGCCAGCAGCCCCGAACAGGCCTCCAATGAGCAGTTCTTC
NA	TRBV7-8	NA	TRBJ1-1	CASSQNWRAGEAFF	TGTGCCAGCAGCCAAAATTGGAGGGCGGGTGAAGCTTTCTTT
NA	TRBV5-1	TRBD1	TRBJ1-2	CASSPQGNYGYTF	TGCGCCAGCAGCCCACAGGGGAACTATGGCTACACCTTC
NA	TRBV6-5	TRBD1	TRBJ1-1	CASSRQGTEAFF	TGTGCCAGCAGTAGACAGGGGACCGAAGCTTTCTTT
NA	TRBV4-2	NA	TRBJ1-4	CASSRGGGREKLFF	TGTGCCAGTTCCCGGGGAGGGGGAAGAGAAAAACTGTTTTTT
NA	TRBV27	TRBD1	TRBJ2-7	CASSRDRDEQYF	TGTGCCAGCAGCCGAGACAGGGACGAGCAGTACTTC
NA	TRBV7-2	TRBD1	TRBJ1-2	CASSTRGRGENGYTF	TGTGCCAGCAGCACTAGGGGGCGCGGGGAGAATGGCTACACCTTC
once	TRBV7-6	NA	TRBJ2-2	CASSPPYGRDTGELFF	TGTGCCAGCAGCCCACCCTACGGGCGGGACACCGGGGAGCTGTTTTTT
NA	TRBV4-2	NA	TRBJ2-2	CASSRGLRIGELFF	TGTGCCAGCAGCCGAGGGCTTAGAATCGGGGAGCTGTTTTTT